This is a list of T cell receptor beta chains from one sample in a study of human T cells and chemical hapten exposure. TCRdb recomputed calls from the RACE reads with MiXCR, one row per CDR3 protein. Counted here are approximately 97,000 distinct CDR3 sequences, roughly a quarter occurring once; the ten biggest clones make up over 9%. Source: whole blood, taken in connection with sensitization to the hapten diphenylcyclopropenone (DPC). Every receptor here comes from a man aged 35-49 years with alopecia areata. Some clones in this sample may be carry-over from other donors' samples. Each CDR3 is given with its conserved first and last residue. A D gene is named only where the DNA matches it firmly. Clone size is not always given. Where it is, it says once, few, many or a class for expanded clones.

V	J	size	D	DNA	CDR3
TRBV6-6	TRBJ1-2	NA	TRBD1	TGTGCCAGCAGCACAGGGGGGCAGGGGGGCTCACGGGCTAACTATGGCTACACCTTC	CASSTGGQGGSRANYGYTF
TRBV21-1	TRBJ1-1	few	NA	TGTGCCAGCATTCAGAACACTGAAGCTTTCTTT	CASIQNTEAFF
TRBV6-5	TRBJ2-1	NA	NA	TGTGCCAGCGGAAGAAGTTGGCGCAATGAGCAGTTCTTC	CASGRSWRNEQFF
TRBV4-2	TRBJ1-6	NA	NA	TGTGCCAGCAGCTTGGGCAGGGGAAGAAATAATTCACCCCTCCACTTT	CASSLGRGRNNSPLHF
TRBV12-3/TRBV12-4	TRBJ2-1	NA	TRBD2	TGTGCCAGCAGTTTCCCGCTAAGTCCTGGGGCGGGAGGGCAGGGTGAGCAGTTCTTC	CASSFPLSPGAGGQGEQFF
TRBV7-9	TRBJ1-1	NA	TRBD1	TGTGCCAGCAGCTTAGCAGGGGGCCTTTTGGACACTGAAGCTTTCTTT	CASSLAGGLLDTEAFF
TRBV4-2	TRBJ2-1	few	NA	TGTGCCAGCAGCCATAAAGGGGGGCTCACAGGGACGGATGAGCAGTTCTTC	CASSHKGGLTGTDEQFF
TRBV28	TRBJ2-5	NA	NA	TGTGCCAGCAGCCACCAGGCCAGCGGCCAAGAGACCCAGTACTTC	CASSHQASGQETQYF
TRBV18	TRBJ2-5	NA	NA	TGTGCCAGCTCACCACGAGAAGAGACCCAGTACTTC	CASSPREETQYF
TRBV28	TRBJ2-1	NA	NA	TGTGCCAGCTATTCTCTCGGTAGCGACAACGACAATGAGCAGTTCTTC	CASYSLGSDNDNEQFF
TRBV28	TRBJ2-1	NA	NA	TGTGCCAGCAGTTTAGTAAATCCCATGAATGAGCAGTTCTTC	CASSLVNPMNEQFF
TRBV24-1	TRBJ2-5	NA	TRBD2	TGTGCCACCAGGGCGCGGGGGGTAGCGGAGACCCAGTACTTC	CATRARGVAETQYF
TRBV20-1	TRBJ2-7	few	NA	TGCAGTGCTAGAAGGGGTTGTCGCGAGCAGTACTTC	CSARRGCREQYF
TRBV5-1	TRBJ1-4	NA	NA	TGCGCCAGCAGCTTGGGGGGGCCCCAGACAACTAATGAAAAACTGTTTTTT	CASSLGGPQTTNEKLFF
TRBV27	TRBJ2-1	NA	TRBD2	TGTGCCAGCAGTTCCATTAGCGGGAGCTCCTACAATGAGCAGTTCTTC	CASSSISGSSYNEQFF
TRBV4-3	TRBJ2-3	NA	NA	TGCGCCAGCAGCCAAGTGGGGGGGGGCAATACGCAGTATTTT	CASSQVGGGNTQYF
TRBV10-3	TRBJ2-3	few	NA	TGTGCCGCCCAAGGGGGGTTCGGCACAGATACGCAGTATTTT	CAAQGGFGTDTQYF
TRBV28	TRBJ2-7	NA	NA	TGTGCCAGCAGTTTGTCAGGGGTGGGCGAGCAGTACTTC	CASSLSGVGEQYF
TRBV20-1	TRBJ2-1	NA	TRBD2	TGCAGTGCTAGAAGGGCTAGCGGGAGGGCCAGGGATGAGCAGTTCTTC	CSARRASGRARDEQFF
TRBV29-1	TRBJ2-5	NA	TRBD2	TGCAGCGTCAGAGGGGCTAGCGGATTACAAGAGACCCAGTACTTC	CSVRGASGLQETQYF
TRBV29-1	TRBJ2-1	NA	TRBD2	TGCAGCGTTAGGCGGACTAGCTCCAATGAGCAGTTCTTC	CSVRRTSSNEQFF
TRBV28	TRBJ2-2	NA	NA	TGTGCCAGCAGTTTACCGACTGGCGGACCCTACACCGGGGAGCTGTTTTTT	CASSLPTGGPYTGELFF
TRBV7-9	TRBJ2-3	NA	TRBD1	TGTGCCAGCAGCTTAAGCCGGGACAGCGATACGCAGTATTTT	CASSLSRDSDTQYF
TRBV5-6	TRBJ2-3	NA	NA	TGTGCCAGCAGCTTGGCGGGAGTCTACGCAGATACGCAGTATTTT	CASSLAGVYADTQYF
TRBV28	TRBJ2-7	NA	NA	TGTGCCAGCAGTTCCCCCGGGACGGCCTCCTACGAGCAGTACTTC	CASSSPGTASYEQYF
TRBV5-1	TRBJ2-7	NA	NA	TGCGCCAGCAGCTTTGCTGCCGCCGGGCCCTACGAGCAGTACTTC	CASSFAAAGPYEQYF
TRBV20-1	TRBJ2-7	NA	TRBD1	TGCAGTGTAAACAGGGGGCAGGAGCAGTACTTC	CSVNRGQEQYF
TRBV28	TRBJ2-7	few	TRBD1	TGTGCCAGCAGTTCGCTAGGGGGCGGCCGCTCCTACGAGCAGTACTTC	CASSSLGGGRSYEQYF
TRBV7-9	TRBJ2-1	NA	NA	TGTGCCAGCAGCGGTCGACTGACACGGGGTGAGCAGTTCTTC	CASSGRLTRGEQFF
TRBV28	TRBJ2-4	NA	TRBD1	TGTGCCAGCAGTCTTTCCAGGGGGCTAGCCAAAAACATTCAGTACTTC	CASSLSRGLAKNIQYF
TRBV28	TRBJ2-7	NA	TRBD2	TGTGCCAGCAGTTTCCAGGGACTAGCGGGTGCCTACGAGCAGTACTTC	CASSFQGLAGAYEQYF
TRBV5-5	TRBJ1-4	NA	TRBD1	TGTGCCAGCAGCTACTGGACAGGGGGCGAGGAAAAACTGTTTTTT	CASSYWTGGEEKLFF
TRBV20-1	TRBJ1-6	NA	TRBD1	TGCAGTGCTAGAGACGGGACAGGGAGCTCCTATAATTCACCCCTCCACTTT	CSARDGTGSSYNSPLHF
TRBV7-9	TRBJ1-5	NA	TRBD1	TGTGCCAGCAGCTGGGGGACAGGATATAGCAATCAGCCCCAGCATTTT	CASSWGTGYSNQPQHF
TRBV29-1	TRBJ1-5	few	NA	TGCAGCGTTGGACAGGAAAATCAGCCCCAGCATTTT	CSVGQENQPQHF
TRBV4-3	TRBJ1-1	few	TRBD1	TGCGCCAGCAGCCAAGATTACGACAGGGTATACTCTGAAGCTTTCTTT	CASSQDYDRVYSEAFF
TRBV6-5	TRBJ1-3	NA	TRBD1	TGTGCCAGCAGTCCTAACCAGGGGGCCGGAGGAAACACCATATATTTT	CASSPNQGAGGNTIYF